The 28 T cell receptor beta chains listed next were all sequenced from one sample in a study of cytomegalovirus exposure and HLA in healthy donors. The protocol was immunoSEQ multiplex PCR, while the TCRdb copy is restricted to in-frame clones and leaves out a portion. The table shows about 280,000 clones, with roughly 90% occurring only once. The sample comprised PBMCs. These receptors originate from a woman between 18 and 30 years old in good health and CMV-seronegative.

This clone was found once. The rearrangement links TRBV13 to TRBJ2-7, with D hard to call. Trimming removed 3 bases at V and 0 bases at J, with 6 bases between. CDR1 is PRHDT and CDR2 is FYEKMQ in the germline V gene (reference sequence). This CDR3 comprises 13 residues. The CDR3 coding sequence is TGTGCCAGCAGCTTCGACACCTCCTACGAGCAGTACTTC. Translation gives CASSFDTSYEQYF.

This chain uses TRBV10-3 with TRBJ2-5, with 14 bases lining up with TRBD2. Germline V lookup: CDR1 ENHRY, CDR2 SYGVKD. Trimming at V came to 4 bases and at J to 13 bases, leaving 5 bases not matched to a gene. The CDR3 extends over 13 amino acids. Here the CDR3 DNA reads TGTGCCATCAGTGGACTAGCGGGAGGGGGTTGGTACTTC. It is translated as CAISGLAGGGWYF.

The chain carries TRBV27 and TRBJ2-2; 16 bases align to TRBD2. V shed 10 bases, J shed 1 base, and the junction held 3 bases outside the gene matches. The CDR3 sequence is 16 residues long. Looked up from germline, CDR1 is MNHEY and CDR2 is SMNVEV (reference sequence). The CDR3 coding sequence is TGTGCCACCGGGACTAGCGGGAGGGGGAACACCGGGGAGCTGTTTTTT. It is translated as CATGTSGRGNTGELFF.

The sample holds a few counts of this clone. V is TRBV19 and J is TRBJ1-3; TRBD1 matches at 9 bases. Germline CDR1 reads LNHDA; CDR2 reads SQIVND (reference sequence). Losses at the gene ends were 6 bases for V and 5 bases for J; bases not matched to a gene: 5. This CDR3 has 14 amino acids. This CDR3 reads CASRRTGERNTIYF. In DNA, the CDR3 is TGTGCCAGTAGACGGACAGGGGAGCGAAACACCATATATTTT.

V gene TRBV5-1 combines with J gene TRBJ2-1; 14 bases are a match to TRBD2. The CDR3 has 15 amino acids. Germline-derived CDR1 and CDR2 are SGHRS and YFSETQ. J gave up 9 bases and V 4 bases, and 6 bases lay outside the gene matches. In nucleotides, the CDR3 is TGCGCCAGCAGCGGGGGACTAGCGGGAGAGGGTGAGCAGTTCTTC. It is translated as CASSGGLAGEGEQFF.

The chain carries TRBV7-9 and TRBJ2-1; D not resolved. Germline V gives CDR1 SEHNR, CDR2 FQNEAQ (reference sequence). Trimming left V 1 base short and J 4 bases short, with 11 bases between. The CDR3 is made up of 15 amino acids. Here the CDR3 reads CASSLVAGAYNEQFF. The CDR3 DNA reads as TGTGCCAGCAGCTTAGTGGCAGGCGCTTACAATGAGCAGTTCTTC.

The V and J genes are TRBV6-6 and TRBJ2-5, with a weak D call TRBD1 (5 bases). This CDR3 has 13 amino acids. The ends were cut back, 6 bases at V and 5 bases at J, with 13 bases in the middle. CDR1 is MNHNY and CDR2 is SVGAGI in the germline V gene (reference sequence). CDR3 region: CASRRTYGETQYF. In DNA form, the CDR3 reads TGTGCCAGCAGGCGGACATACGGCGAGACCCAGTACTTC.

This clone was counted only a few times. The chain links TRBV6-1 to TRBJ2-5, with 9 bases lining up with TRBD2. CDR1 is MNHNS and CDR2 is SASEGT in the germline V gene. The J segment lost 5 bases and the V segment lost 3 bases, leaving 4 bases of the junction unmatched. The CDR3 totals 14 residues. The chain's CDR3 is CASSEGTSSETQYF. The CDR3 coding sequence is TGTGCCAGCAGTGAGGGGACTAGCTCGGAGACCCAGTACTTC.

The chain has TRBV9 and TRBJ2-2, with 10 bases aligning to TRBD1. Germline V lookup: CDR1 SGDLS, CDR2 YYNGEE. The CDR3 sequence is 16 residues long. The trim removed 5 bases at V and 4 bases at J, leaving 8 bases unmatched. CDR3 loop: CASRPSGTGVTGELFF. The CDR3 bases are TGTGCCAGCAGACCCTCCGGGACAGGGGTCACCGGGGAGCTGTTTTTT.

The V gene is TRBV2, the J gene TRBJ2-7; a weak D match, TRBD1 (6 bases). Per the germline V gene, CDR1 is SNHLY and CDR2 is FYNNEI. The CDR3 extends over 13 amino acids. Deletions cut 7 bases from V and 3 bases from J, with 13 bases between. DNA for the CDR3: TGTGCCAGCATAGACAGGCAAAACTACGAGCAGTACTTC. Translated, it gives CASIDRQNYEQYF.

The CDR3 region is CASRGGTDSNQPQHF. In DNA form, the CDR3 reads TGTGCCAGCAGGGGAGGGACGGATAGCAATCAGCCCCAGCATTTT. The genes are TRBV2 and TRBJ1-5; a weak D match, TRBD1 (5 bases). Trimming removed 6 bases at V and 0 bases at J, with 12 bases between. The CDR3 extends over 15 amino acids. Germline loops: CDR1 SNHLY, CDR2 FYNNEI.

This clone was counted only a few times. CDR3 sequence reads: CASRAGGPYEQYF. The DNA of the CDR3 is TGTGCCTCTCGGGCGGGAGGTCCCTACGAGCAGTACTTC. V is TRBV28 and J is TRBJ2-7, with 8 bases aligning to TRBD2. Per germline, CDR1 MDHEN and CDR2 SYDVKM. This CDR3 spans 13 amino acids. The V and J ends lost 11 bases and 2 bases, in that order; junction bases with no gene match: 8.

This chain uses TRBV10-3 with TRBJ1-1; no clear D gene. The CDR3 runs to 15 residues. Trimming shortened V by 3 bases and J by 0 bases, and 11 bases separated the two germline ends. The germline CDR1 and CDR2 sequences are ENHRY and SYGVKD. CDR3 amino acids: CAISDPGLLNTEAFF. CDR3 sequence (DNA): TGTGCCATCAGTGACCCTGGACTATTGAACACTGAAGCTTTCTTT.

This clone was seen a handful of times. The rearrangement joins TRBV27 to TRBJ2-7; TRBD2 matches at 14 bases. V was clipped by 6 bases and J by 2 bases; unmatched bases: 12. Germline CDR1 reads MNHEY; CDR2 reads SMNVEV (reference sequence). The CDR3 is 18 amino acids. The chain's CDR3 is CASRLTSGRAGTPYEQYF. As DNA, the CDR3 is TGTGCCAGCAGACTGACTAGCGGGAGGGCCGGAACCCCCTACGAGCAGTACTTC.

V usage is TRBV4-1 and J usage is TRBJ2-5; D is possibly TRBD2 (5 bases). Trimming left V 2 bases short and J 3 bases short, with 19 bases between. This CDR3 is 17 amino acids long. Germline values: CDR1 MGHRA, CDR2 YSYEKL. The CDR3 DNA reads as TGCGCCAGCAGCCAACAGTCCCTCGGGAATTTAAAAGAGACCCAGTACTTC. Encoded protein: CASSQQSLGNLKETQYF.

The chain carries TRBV15 and TRBJ2-7; possible D gene TRBD1, 5 bases. CDR3 length equals 14 residues. Per germline, CDR1 LNHNV and CDR2 YYDKDF (reference sequence). V was cut by 5 bases and J by 5 bases, with 16 bases left in between. The CDR3 sequence is CATSAAGPPHEQYF. CDR3 nucleotide sequence: TGTGCCACCAGCGCCGCAGGGCCCCCCCACGAGCAGTACTTC.

V is TRBV5-1 and J is TRBJ2-7; D gene uncertain. The CDR3 loop spans 11 amino acids. V was clipped by 3 bases and J by 4 bases, with 5 bases between them. Per the germline V gene, CDR1 is SGHRS and CDR2 is YFSETQ. The CDR3 region is CASSSQYEQYF. The CDR3 DNA follows: TGCGCCAGCAGCTCCCAGTACGAGCAGTACTTC.

The chain has TRBV7-2 and TRBJ2-1; possible D gene TRBD2, 5 bases. There are 14 residues in the CDR3. V was shortened by 2 bases and J by 9 bases, with 14 bases between the two germline ends. Germline V gives CDR1 SGHTA, CDR2 FQGNSA. The CDR3 region is CASSLHGPEGEQFF. CDR3 in DNA: TGTGCCAGCAGCTTACACGGACCCGAGGGTGAGCAGTTCTTC. Full variable domain (missing parts from reference TRBV7-2 and TRBJ2-1): GAGVSQSPSNKVTEKGKDVELRCDPISGHTALYWYRQSLGQGLEFLIYFQGNSAPDKSGLPSDRFSAERTGGSVSTLTIQRTQQEDSAVYLCASSLHGPEGEQFFGPGTRLTVL.

CDR3 DNA sequence: TGCAGCGTTGGAGGGGGAGGGCTTGAAGCTTTCTTT. Its protein product is CSVGGGGLEAFF. J is TRBJ1-1 and V is TRBV29-1; D may be TRBD1 (6 bases). The V gene lost 4 bases and the J gene lost 7 bases, with 13 bases spanning the gap. Germline values: CDR1 SQVTM, CDR2 ANQGSEA. This CDR3 has 12 amino acids.

The chain joins TRBV27 to TRBJ2-2; tentatively, D is TRBD2 (5 bases). V lost 6 bases and J lost 3, with 11 bases in between. The CDR3 length is 14 residues. Germline lookup yields CDR1 MNHEY and CDR2 SMNVEV (reference sequence). CDR3 amino acids: CASRTDSYTGELFF. The CDR3 coding sequence is TGTGCCAGCAGGACGGACTCTTACACCGGGGAGCTGTTTTTT.

The chain recombines TRBV30 with TRBJ2-5; the match to TRBD1 covers 7 bases. The J segment lost 2 bases and the V segment lost 5 bases, leaving 5 bases of the junction unmatched. The length of the CDR3 is 13 residues. Germline V lookup: CDR1 GTSNPN, CDR2 SVGIG (reference sequence). DNA for the CDR3: TGTGCCTGGGACAGGGTATTTCAAGAGACCCAGTACTTC. It codes for CAWDRVFQETQYF. The whole variable domain, remainder taken from reference TRBV30 and TRBJ2-5, is SQTIHQWPATLVQPVGSPLSLECTVEGTSNPNLYWYRQAAGRGLQLLFYSVGIGQISSEVPQNLSASRPQDRQFILSSKKLLLSDSGFYLCAWDRVFQETQYFGPGTRLLVL.

This clone has more than one count but fewer than ten. The genes are TRBV5-1 and TRBJ2-1; D is possibly TRBD1 (5 bases). V lost 4 bases and J lost 2, with 13 bases in between. Per germline, CDR1 SGHRS and CDR2 YFSETQ. CDR3 length: 15 residues. The CDR3 DNA follows: TGCGCCAGCAGCCTCGGACATAACGCCTACAATGAGCAGTTCTTC. Translated, it gives CASSLGHNAYNEQFF.

The rearrangement links TRBV27 to TRBJ2-7, with 8 bases matching TRBD1. Germline V CDR1 and CDR2: MNHEY, SMNVEV (reference sequence). This CDR3 region has 13 residues. The V segment lost 8 bases and the J segment 0 bases; nucleotides outside the gene matches: 3. The DNA of the CDR3 is TGTGCCAGCCGACAGGGGACCTCCTACGAGCAGTACTTC. Its translation: CASRQGTSYEQYF.

The chain uses TRBV6-5 and TRBJ2-1, with a tentative D call TRBD1 (6 bases). Germline loops: CDR1 MNHEY, CDR2 SVGAGI. The CDR3 has 16 amino acids. Trimming pared 0 bases from V and 7 bases from J, leaving 16 bases between. The CDR3 DNA reads as TGTGCCAGCAGTTACTCTGGACAGCCAGCTGGGAATGAGCAGTTCTTC. It yields the protein CASSYSGQPAGNEQFF.

This rearrangement joins TRBV9 to TRBJ2-3, with 10 bases identical to TRBD2. Trimming at V came to 0 bases and at J to 1 base, leaving 2 bases not matched to a gene. There are 16 residues in the CDR3. Germline CDR1 and CDR2: SGDLS and YYNGEE. In DNA form, the CDR3 reads TGTGCCAGCAGCGTAGTAGCGGGAGGCGGCACAGATACGCAGTATTTT. Translation: CASSVVAGGGTDTQYF.

The chain couples TRBV30 to TRBJ2-7, with D possibly matching TRBD2 (7 bases). In germline, CDR1 is GTSNPN, CDR2 SVGIG (reference sequence). V lost 0 bases and J 2 bases, leaving 8 bases between the germline ends. The CDR3 runs to 13 residues. The CDR3 DNA sequence: TGTGCCTGGAGTGTAGGGGGGGCCTACGAGCAGTACTTC. The encoded protein is CAWSVGGAYEQYF.

The rearrangement joins TRBV2 to TRBJ2-3; 7 bases line up with TRBD1. The germline CDR1 and CDR2 sequences are SNHLY and FYNNEI. V shed 6 bases, J shed 0 bases, and the junction held 6 bases outside the gene matches. This CDR3 is 15 amino acids long. The CDR3 protein is CASRGDRTSTDTQYF. The CDR3 DNA follows: TGTGCCAGCAGAGGGGACAGAACTAGCACAGATACGCAGTATTTT.

The chain joins TRBV2 to TRBJ1-2, with D maybe TRBD1 (6 bases). CDR1 SNHLY and CDR2 FYNNEI come from the germline V gene. This CDR3 region has 12 residues. V was clipped by 5 bases and J by 6 bases, with 10 bases between them. The CDR3: CASSREGDGYTF. The CDR3 nucleotides are TGTGCCAGCAGTCGGGAGGGGGATGGCTACACCTTC.